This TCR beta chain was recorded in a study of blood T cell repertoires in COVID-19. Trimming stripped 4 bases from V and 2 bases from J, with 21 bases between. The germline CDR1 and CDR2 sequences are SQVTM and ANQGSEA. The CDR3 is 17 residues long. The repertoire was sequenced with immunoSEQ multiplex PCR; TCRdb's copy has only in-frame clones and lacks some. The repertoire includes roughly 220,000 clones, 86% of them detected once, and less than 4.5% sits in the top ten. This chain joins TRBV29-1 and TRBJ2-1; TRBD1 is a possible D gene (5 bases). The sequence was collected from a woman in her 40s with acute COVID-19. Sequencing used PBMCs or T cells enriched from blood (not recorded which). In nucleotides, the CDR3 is TGCAGCGTTGTAAGGATGTGGGGCGTTAGTCCCTACAATGAGCAGTTCTTC. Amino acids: CSVVRMWGVSPYNEQFF.